This T cell receptor (beta chain) stems from a study of shared clonotypes between healthy human individuals. Turning to the study itself: Donors had three CD4 naive, three CD4 memory, two CD8 naive and one CD8 memory plate apiece. Findings of the study overall: Blood alone was sampled, and tissue repertoires likely differ.

The assay ran at deep level. TCRdb's table, derived via immunoSEQ multiplex PCR, lists solely in-frame clones and lacks some. The table records millions of clones, 85% to 95% of them present only once. Positively selected for CCR7, the CD45RO-negative cells used as naive CD8 cells excluded terminally differentiated effector memory CD45RA+ cells. Every donor was a Caucasian adult from Nashville, Tennessee. The germline V and J ends were trimmed by 3 bases and 5 bases, with 8 bases remaining between them. CDR1 SGDLS and CDR2 YYNGEE come from the germline V gene. The CDR3 runs to 13 residues. With regard to this clone: The antigen is undetermined.

The TCR comes from a man aged 18-30 years in good health. Sequenced: naive CD8+ T cells sorted from blood. The chain uses TRBV9 and TRBJ2-2; D possibly corresponds to TRBD2 (5 bases). The CDR3 loop is CASSASRTGELFF. In DNA, the CDR3 is TGTGCCAGCAGCGCTAGCAGAACCGGGGAGCTGTTTTTT.